This T cell receptor beta chain originates from a study of OX40 agonist ivuxolimab in advanced cancers. CDR1 is MGHDK and CDR2 is SYGVNS in the germline V gene. This CDR3 is 12 amino acids long. V dropped 2 bases and J dropped 7 bases, with 7 bases sitting between them. Sequencing was performed with immunoSEQ multiplex PCR; in TCRdb, only in-frame clones are kept and a portion is missing. The sample contains about 89,000 clones, approximately 90% of which appear only once. The material sequenced was CD4+ or CD8+ T cells sorted from blood, taken in a trial of the OX40 agonist ivuxolimab. This TCR derives from an adult with an advanced solid tumor such as melanoma, head and neck, liver or kidney cancer. The J gene is TRBJ2-3, the V gene TRBV25-1; unclear D gene. The CDR3 reads CASSESTYTQYF. The CDR3 nucleotides read TGTGCCAGCAGTGAAAGTACTTATACGCAGTATTTT.